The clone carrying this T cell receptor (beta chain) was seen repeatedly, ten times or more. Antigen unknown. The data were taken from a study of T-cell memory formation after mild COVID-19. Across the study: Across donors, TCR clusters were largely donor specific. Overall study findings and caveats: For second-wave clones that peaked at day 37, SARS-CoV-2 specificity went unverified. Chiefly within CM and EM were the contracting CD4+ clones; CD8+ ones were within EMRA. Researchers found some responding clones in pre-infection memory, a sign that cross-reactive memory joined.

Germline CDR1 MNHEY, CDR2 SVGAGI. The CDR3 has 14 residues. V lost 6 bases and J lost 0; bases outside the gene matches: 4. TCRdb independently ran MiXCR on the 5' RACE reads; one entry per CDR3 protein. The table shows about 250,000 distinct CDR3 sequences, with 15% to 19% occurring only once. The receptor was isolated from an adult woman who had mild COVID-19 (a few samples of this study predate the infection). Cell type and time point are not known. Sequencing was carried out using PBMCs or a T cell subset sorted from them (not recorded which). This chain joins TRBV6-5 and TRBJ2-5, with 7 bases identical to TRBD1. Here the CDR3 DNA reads TGTGCCAGCAGGACACAGGGGAACCAAGAGACCCAGTACTTC. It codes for CASRTQGNQETQYF.